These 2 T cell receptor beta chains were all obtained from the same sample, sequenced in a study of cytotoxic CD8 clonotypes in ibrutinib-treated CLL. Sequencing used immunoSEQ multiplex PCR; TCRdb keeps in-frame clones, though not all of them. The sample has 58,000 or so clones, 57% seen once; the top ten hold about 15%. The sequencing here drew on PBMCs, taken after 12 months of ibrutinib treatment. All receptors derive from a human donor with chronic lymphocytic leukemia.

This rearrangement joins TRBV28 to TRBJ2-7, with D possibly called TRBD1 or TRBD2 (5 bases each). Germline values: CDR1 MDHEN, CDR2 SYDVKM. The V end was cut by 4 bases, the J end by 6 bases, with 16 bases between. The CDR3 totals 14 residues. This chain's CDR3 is CASSSHGAGVEQYV. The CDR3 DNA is TGTGCCAGCAGTTCCCACGGGGCGGGTGTCGAGCAGTACGTC.

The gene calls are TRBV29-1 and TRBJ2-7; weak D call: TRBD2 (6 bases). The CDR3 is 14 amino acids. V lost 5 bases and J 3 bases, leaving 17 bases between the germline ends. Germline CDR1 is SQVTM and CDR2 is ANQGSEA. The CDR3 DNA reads TGCAGCGTTCTCAAGGACTACCCCTTCTACGAGCAGTACTTC. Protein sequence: CSVLKDYPFYEQYF.